The present T cell receptor (beta chain) was sequenced within a study of cytomegalovirus exposure and HLA in healthy donors. Study-wide findings and caveats: Based on reports, TCR beta sequences accurately predicted HLA-A and HLA-B alleles for most subjects. Productive rates of about 87% or about 30% were seen for most TCR beta V segments in an earlier analysis.

60 Vbeta and 13 Jbeta primers were used in PCR. TCRdb keeps only in-frame clones here, not all; method: immunoSEQ multiplex PCR. The sample yields tens of thousands of clones, around 79% seen once. Concerning this clone: Its cognate antigen is unknown.

This CDR3 is 16 amino acids long. V gave up 1 base and J gave up 0 bases, with 11 bases separating them. Germline lookup yields CDR1 LNHDA and CDR2 SQIVND (reference sequence). Sequenced sample: PBMCs. The origin of this receptor is a woman aged 40-49 years in good health and CMV-seropositive. The chain joins TRBV19 to TRBJ2-3; D unclear. CDR3 in DNA: TGTGCCAGTAGTATAGGGGCCGGATTTAGCACAGATACGCAGTATTTT. It specifies CASSIGAGFSTDTQYF.